This paragraph covers one T cell receptor beta chain sequence. Its cognate antigen is unknown. At one boundary the junction diverges from the germline segment, which might be a read error. This specimen comes from a study of CD4 T cells in relation to SARS-CoV-2 and coronaviruses. Profiling relied on immunoSEQ multiplex PCR, and the TCRdb table lists in-frame clones only, not all of them. The table lists about 29,000 clones, nearly 80% of them singletons, with approximately 20% in the top ten. Germline loops: CDR1 SGHTA, CDR2 FQGNSA. CDR3 size: 12 residues. Unexposed donor CD4+ T cells date from 2011-2018, before the COVID-19 pandemic. Isolation of CD4+ T cells took place after around eleven days in culture.

The V gene is TRBV7-2, the J gene TRBJ2-7; TRBD2 agrees at 9 bases. The source material was CD4+ T cells from PBMCs, cultured in vitro. This sequence was found in a human donor in good health. CDR3 DNA: TGTGCCAGCAGCTTAGCGGCGGGACTAGCCGTGTTC. Protein: CASSLAAGLAVF.